This TCR beta chain was identified in a study of neurological immune-mediated disorders (dated by TCRdb to about 2019). About the investigation overall: Using UMI-based sequencing, the study compared peripheral blood TCR-beta repertoires from patients with HTLV-I-associated myelopathy (HAM/TSP), patients with multiple sclerosis, and healthy controls. The roughly 100 TCR-beta libraries covered PBMC samples along with longitudinal samples, technical triplicates, and paired sorted CD4+ and CD8+ T-cell subsets. The cohort was made up of around 70 subjects, consisting of some 15 HAM/TSP patients, 35 or so multiple sclerosis patients and about 20 healthy controls. Summary of the overall study and its limitations: The highest TCR clonal expansion was observed in HAM/TSP patients, whereas the lowest was observed in MS patients, even when compared with healthy controls. Across subjects, expanded clones never shared an identical CDR3 amino acid sequence, which suggests that the TCR-beta repertoires in every group were private.

Blood bank volunteers in Maryland, USA served as the healthy controls. Sorted-subset TCR libraries were prepared from about a million sorted CD4+ or CD8+ T cells. Peripheral blood was subjected to Ficoll-Hypaque density gradient centrifugation to isolate PBMCs, which were then cryopreserved in liquid nitrogen. Paired sorted CD4+ and CD8+ subsets came from healthy controls, HAM/TSP patients and MS patients. CDR1 and CDR2 are drawn from the germline V gene: MNHEY, SVGEGT. There are 14 amino acids in the CDR3, from cysteine to phenylalanine inclusive. Only the CDR3 DNA is retained, 42 bases long and in frame from the first base. Between the V and J ends, shortened by 2 bases and 4 bases respectively, the junction contains 12 bases. cDNA was synthesized by template-switch 5'RACE using a primer with a 10-nucleotide random unique molecular identifier that tagged each TCR transcript. Every sequencing run covered 15-18 subjects and yielded more than 180 million TCR-beta sequences. Total RNA was extracted with the RNeasy kit. Using the KAPA Real-time Library Amplification kit, TCR-beta VDJ regions were amplified with primers for the TCR constant region and the 5'RACE anchor. Sample indexes and Illumina adaptors were added in a first PCR, after which library yield was increased in a second PCR. After Ampure bead purification, the roughly 650 bp TCR product was size-selected on a 2% E-gel SizeSelection system. Before pooling, library quality was assessed on a Bioanalyzer, concentration was determined with Qubit, and library quantification was performed with the Kapa Library Quantification kit. An Illumina HiSeq 2500 was used to sequence the libraries paired-end at 2 x 150 bp. To increase sequence diversity, about 25-31% phiX was spiked into each library pool. Regarding the original processing steps: The UMI-based MiGEC pipeline processed quality-filtered reads and removed over 80% of raw TCR sequences during error correction. IMGT germline references were used for aligning VDJ genes, and each clonotype was defined as a unique CDR3 amino acid sequence together with its V-J genes. Clonal expansion, Shannon diversity, and CDR3 relatedness (CalcPairwiseDistances, ClusterSamples) were evaluated with VDJtools, and phylogenetic trees were built with CLCbio workbench. Expanded clones were defined as having at least 8 unique UMIs, based on coefficient-of-variation modelling across technical triplicates. The raw public reads went through TCRdb reprocessing: fastp at Q25, MiXCR clone calling, in-frame beta chains kept. One record per CDR3 amino acid sequence lists the most common genes and DNA. It is TCRdb's table, rather than the study itself, that gives the V and J calls and clone size. The sample data list about 16,000 distinct CDR3 sequences, and 9% to 10% of these were observed just once. Roughly two fifths of the sample rests with the top ten.

This clonotype was found many times. Its antigen remains undetermined. It has no much larger one-base neighbor in the sample; base qualities were not kept. The clonotype comes from a middle-aged man in good health. Sequenced: CD8+ T cells from blood. The rearrangement combines TRBV6-2 or TRBV6-3 with TRBJ2-7; the D gene is perhaps TRBD2, on 5 matching bases. The CDR3 reads as follows: CASSYGEEAYEQYF. The DNA reads TGTGCCAGCAGTTACGGAGAGGAGGCTTACGAGCAGTACTTC.